These 23 T cell receptor beta chains share one sample of origin, sequenced in a study of blood T cell repertoires in COVID-19. Only in-frame clones appear in the TCRdb table, and some are missing; sequencing was by immunoSEQ multiplex PCR. The table shows some 190,000 clones, with around 88% occurring only once. Source material: PBMCs or T cells enriched from blood (not recorded which). These receptors all stem from a man aged 35-49 years with acute COVID-19.

This clone appeared a single time. The V call is TRBV28, the J call TRBJ1-6; D unresolved. Per germline, CDR1 MDHEN and CDR2 SYDVKM. The CDR3 is 11 amino acids. Trimming cost V 7 bases and J 9 bases, with 7 bases left between them. The CDR3: CASTGSSPLHF. The CDR3 nucleotides are TGTGCCAGCACCGGGAGTTCACCCCTCCACTTT. Complete variable domain (other parts from reference TRBV28 and TRBJ1-6): DVKVTQSSRYLVKRTGEKVFLECVQDMDHENMFWYRQDPGLGLRLIYFSYDVKMKEKGDIPEGYSVSREKKERFSLILESASTNQTSMYLCASTGSSPLHFGNGTRLTVT.

This sequence joins TRBV3-1 (or the pseudogene TRBV3-2) and TRBJ1-3; 7 bases agree with TRBD1. Trimming cost V 2 bases and J 3 bases; bases outside gene matches: 4. The CDR3 sequence is 15 residues long. Germline V gene lookup returns CDR1 LGHDT and CDR2 YNNKEL (reference sequence). The CDR3 nucleotides are TGTGCCAGCAGCCAACGAGCAGGGGGTGGAAACACCATATATTTT. Translating it yields CASSQRAGGGNTIYF.

The rearrangement joins TRBV6-4 to TRBJ2-1; 9 bases agree with TRBD2. CDR3 size: 14 residues. Germline V CDR1 and CDR2: MRHNA, SNTAGT. The CDR3 DNA is TGTGCGGTGGGACCAGCGGGAGGACACAATGAGCAGTTCTTC. Translation gives CAVGPAGGHNEQFF.

This clone was recorded once. This chain connects TRBV28 to TRBJ2-7; 9 nucleotides agree with TRBD1. Per germline, CDR1 MDHEN and CDR2 SYDVKM. CDR3 size: 12 residues. With 6 bases clipped from V and 8 bases from J, the junction kept 5 bases outside the gene matches. The CDR3: CASRDRGTQQYF. In DNA, the CDR3 is TGTGCCAGCAGGGACAGGGGTACCCAGCAGTACTTC.

The chain has TRBV3-1 (or the pseudogene TRBV3-2) and TRBJ2-1; 8 nucleotides line up with TRBD2. This CDR3 spans 17 amino acids. Germline values: CDR1 LGHDT, CDR2 YNNKEL (reference sequence). V dropped 4 bases and J dropped 0; count of bases not matched to a gene: 8. CDR3 protein: CASSPGGAASSYNEQFF. In DNA, the CDR3 is TGTGCCAGCAGCCCGGGGGGGGCGGCGAGCTCCTACAATGAGCAGTTCTTC.

As for this clone: Germline is not matched at one junction end, which may reflect a read error. The chain carries TRBV27 and TRBJ2-1; 8 bases match TRBD2. CDR3 length: 12 residues. CDR1 MNHEY and CDR2 SMNVEV come from the germline V gene (reference sequence). CDR3 nucleotide sequence: TGTGCCAGCCGTATGGCGGGAGGCCTGGGGGTCTTC. Encoded protein: CASRMAGGLGVF.

This rearrangement joins TRBV11-2 to TRBJ1-1; no clear D gene. The CDR3 extends over 15 amino acids. V was shortened by 1 base and J by 1 base, with 10 bases between the two germline ends. Germline V CDR1 and CDR2: SGHAT, FQNNGV. CDR3 coding DNA: TGTGCCAGCAGCTTAGTGGTAGCACCGAACACTGAAGCTTTCTTT. Amino acid sequence: CASSLVVAPNTEAFF.

The V and J genes are TRBV7-9 and TRBJ1-4, with D perhaps TRBD1 (5 bases). Germline CDR1 and CDR2: SEHNR and FQNEAQ (reference sequence). Trimming removed 6 bases at V and 6 bases at J, with 11 bases between. The CDR3 is 13 amino acids. CDR3 amino acids: CASSYGAYEKLFF. In nucleotides, the CDR3 is TGTGCCAGCAGTTATGGGGCTTATGAAAAACTGTTTTTT.

The chain has TRBV4-3 and TRBJ2-7; TRBD2 matches 9 bases. In germline, CDR1 is LGHNA, CDR2 YSLEER. This CDR3 has 16 amino acids. V shed 1 base and J 4 bases; nucleotides not matched to a gene: 8. The CDR3 region has the DNA TGCGCCAGCAGCCAAGGGCTAGCGGGGAAAGCATACGAGCAGTACTTC. It is translated as CASSQGLAGKAYEQYF.

The chain uses TRBV5-1 and TRBJ2-1, with 10 bases that match TRBD2. The CDR3 has 17 residues. Per the germline V gene, CDR1 is SGHRS and CDR2 is YFSETQ. The V and J ends lost 4 bases and 1 base, in that order; junction bases with no gene match: 8. CDR3 sequence: CASSGTSGVPSYNEQFF. CDR3 nucleotides: TGCGCCAGCAGCGGTACTAGCGGGGTTCCTTCCTACAATGAGCAGTTCTTC.

This chain uses TRBV28 with TRBJ1-5, with D unclear. The CDR3 is made up of 13 amino acids. Looked up from germline, CDR1 is MDHEN and CDR2 is SYDVKM. The ends were cut back, 5 bases at V and 7 bases at J, with 12 bases in the middle. In DNA, the CDR3 is TGTGCCAGCAGTGGGCTGGCTGGGCAGCCCCAGCATTTT. Translating it yields CASSGLAGQPQHF.

The chain combines TRBV7-3 with TRBJ1-1; unclear D gene. The V gene's germline CDR1 is SGHTA and CDR2 FQGTGA. V was cut by 1 base and J by 2 bases, with 8 bases left in between. The CDR3 covers 14 residues. The CDR3 reads CASSLNRLNTEAFF. Written as DNA, the CDR3 is TGTGCCAGCAGCTTAAACAGATTAAACACTGAAGCTTTCTTT.

The sample holds a few counts of this clone. This chain joins TRBV6-5 and TRBJ1-1, with D tentatively TRBD1 (5 bases). The CDR3 consists of 13 residues. In germline, CDR1 is MNHEY, CDR2 SVGAGI. V was cut by 6 bases and J by 3 bases, with 11 bases left in between. In DNA form, the CDR3 reads TGTGCCAGCAGACAGGAGTGGGACACTGAAGCTTTCTTT. Its translation: CASRQEWDTEAFF.

The chain couples TRBV19 to TRBJ2-5; 11 bases line up with TRBD2. Per the germline V gene, CDR1 is LNHDA and CDR2 is SQIVND (reference sequence). V dropped 5 bases and J dropped 2; count of bases not matched to a gene: 7. The length of the CDR3 is 16 residues. The CDR3 loop reads CASSSHGTSGQETQYF. The CDR3 DNA sequence: TGTGCCAGTAGTTCCCACGGGACTAGCGGACAAGAGACCCAGTACTTC.

This clone was seen just once. The chain is built from TRBV2 and TRBJ2-7, with 9 positions matching TRBD1. This CDR3 comprises 14 residues. With 7 bases clipped from V and 1 base from J, the junction kept 5 bases outside the gene matches. Per the germline V gene, CDR1 is SNHLY and CDR2 is FYNNEI. This chain's CDR3 is CASMNRGPSYEQYF. The DNA for the CDR3 is TGTGCCAGCATGAACAGGGGGCCATCCTACGAGCAGTACTTC.

This chain uses TRBV19 with TRBJ2-7; D ambiguous. The length of the CDR3 is 14 residues. Germline CDR1 and CDR2: LNHDA and SQIVND (reference sequence). The V gene lost 4 bases and the J gene lost 0 bases, with 10 bases spanning the gap. CDR3 protein: CASSTQIGSYEQYF. CDR3 in DNA: TGTGCCAGTAGTACCCAGATTGGCTCCTACGAGCAGTACTTC.

The chain recombines TRBV7-8 with TRBJ2-2; 7 positions match TRBD1. V lost 9 bases and J lost 0; bases outside the gene matches: 25. CDR3 length: 21 amino acids. Per the germline V gene, CDR1 is SGHVS and CDR2 is FQNEAQ. The CDR3 is CARTKTPGTEKIPPNTGELFF. CDR3 nucleotide sequence: TGTGCCAGAACAAAAACTCCAGGGACAGAAAAGATACCTCCGAACACCGGGGAGCTGTTTTTT.

The V gene is TRBV29-1, the J gene TRBJ2-3; D possibly corresponds to TRBD1 (5 bases). The CDR3 has 13 residues. Germline values: CDR1 SQVTM, CDR2 ANQGSEA. Trimming removed 5 bases from V and 1 base from J, with 10 bases in between. Written as DNA, the CDR3 is TGCAGCGTTCTCCAGGGTGGCACAGATACGCAGTATTTT. Residues: CSVLQGGTDTQYF.

The chain links TRBV28 to TRBJ2-3; D is possibly TRBD1 (5 bases). The germline gives CDR1 MDHEN, CDR2 SYDVKM. V was shortened by 3 bases and J by 2 bases, with 12 bases between the two germline ends. The length of the CDR3 is 15 residues. The CDR3, as DNA: TGTGCCAGCAGTTTTTACCAGGGCTACACAGATACGCAGTATTTT. It specifies CASSFYQGYTDTQYF.

This chain links TRBV4-3 with TRBJ2-7, with 8 bases identical to TRBD2. V gave up 2 bases and J gave up 3 bases; unmatched junction bases: 6. CDR3 length equals 15 residues. Germline V gene sequence: CDR1 LGHNA, CDR2 YSLEER. The CDR3 sequence is CASSQLTGGGYEQYF. The CDR3 DNA reads TGCGCCAGCAGCCAACTCACGGGAGGGGGCTACGAGCAGTACTTC.

This sequence joins TRBV6-5 and TRBJ1-3, with no clear D. Trimming cost V 4 bases and J 0 bases, with 13 bases left between them. Germline V CDR1 and CDR2: MNHEY, SVGAGI. This CDR3 has 16 amino acids. CDR3 residues: CASSSPGGSSGNTIYF. CDR3 DNA: TGTGCCAGCAGTTCCCCAGGCGGGAGCTCTGGAAACACCATATATTTT.

This clone was counted between two and nine times. The chain has TRBV5-1 and TRBJ2-7, with 7 bases lining up with TRBD1. CDR1 SGHRS and CDR2 YFSETQ come from the germline V gene. The trim removed 5 bases at V and 3 bases at J, leaving 14 bases unmatched. This CDR3 comprises 16 residues. The CDR3 sequence is CASSPTGNPYYYEQYF. CDR3 DNA sequence: TGCGCCAGCAGTCCGACAGGGAATCCTTACTACTACGAGCAGTACTTC. The full variable domain, its missing parts supplied by reference TRBV5-1 and TRBJ2-7, is KAGVTQTPRYLIKTRGQQVTLSCSPISGHRSVSWYQQTPGQGLQFLFEYFSETQRNKGNFPGRFSGRQFSNSRSEMNVSTLELGDSALYLCASSPTGNPYYYEQYFGPGTRLTVT.

J is TRBJ2-7 and V is TRBV4-1; 11 nucleotides match TRBD2. CDR3 length: 16 residues. The junction had 6 bases not matched to a gene; V was cut back by 1 base and J by 4 bases. CDR1 and CDR2 from the germline V gene are MGHRA and YSYEKL. The CDR3 here is CASSQGRLAGRYEQYF. For the CDR3, the DNA is TGCGCCAGCAGCCAAGGGAGACTAGCGGGACGGTACGAGCAGTACTTC.